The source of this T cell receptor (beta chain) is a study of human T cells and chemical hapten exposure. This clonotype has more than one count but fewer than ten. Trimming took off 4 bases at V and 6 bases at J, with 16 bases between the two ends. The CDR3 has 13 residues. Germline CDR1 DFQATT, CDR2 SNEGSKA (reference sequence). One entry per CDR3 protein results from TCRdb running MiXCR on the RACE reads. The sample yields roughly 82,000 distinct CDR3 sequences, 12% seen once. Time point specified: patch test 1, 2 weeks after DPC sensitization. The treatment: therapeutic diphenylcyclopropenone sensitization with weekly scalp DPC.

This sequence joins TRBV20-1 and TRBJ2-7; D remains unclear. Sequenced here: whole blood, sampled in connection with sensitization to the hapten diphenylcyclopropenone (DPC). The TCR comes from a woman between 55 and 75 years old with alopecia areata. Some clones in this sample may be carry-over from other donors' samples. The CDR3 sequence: CSAIVAQSFEQYF. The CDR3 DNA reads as TGCAGTGCTATTGTAGCCCAAAGCTTCGAGCAGTACTTC.